One and the same sample provided the 20 T cell receptor beta chains below, sequenced in a study of tumor and adjacent non-tumor tissue in lung cancer. No cell sorting was done before RNA was extracted from the tissue. TCRbeta libraries were built with three rounds of nested PCR, modified from ARM-PCR. One entry per CDR3 protein results from TCRdb running MiXCR on the multiplex PCR reads. The sample has tens of thousands of distinct CDR3 sequences, about 70% seen once. Sequencing used lung tumor tissue. The receptors here all came from a man between 60 and 75 years old with non-small cell lung cancer.

As concerns this clonotype: One end of the junction fails to match germline, which may point to a read error. V gene TRBV6-6 combines with J gene TRBJ1-1, with unresolved D. The CDR3 is made up of 12 amino acids. Germline V gene lookup returns CDR1 MNHNY and CDR2 SVGAGI (reference sequence). The CDR3 sequence: CASNPPGTEAFF. CDR3 nucleotides: TGTGCCAGCAATCCTCCGGGCACTGAAGCTTTCTTC.

A note on this clonotype: The junction differs from germline at one of its ends, possibly a read error. The chain employs TRBV11-3 and TRBJ2-1; D possibly corresponds to TRBD2 (6 bases). Germline CDR1 and CDR2: SGHNT and YENEEA. The CDR3 loop spans 15 amino acids. CDR3 loop: CASSPRGDLANEQFF. The CDR3 bases are TGTGCCAGCAGCCCGCGAGGGGACTTGGCCAATGAGCAATTCTTC.

This clonotype was counted once. A much larger clone is a single base away; this may be a read error. This rearrangement joins TRBV12-3 or TRBV12-4 to TRBJ1-1, with TRBD1 identical over 9 bases. This CDR3 is built from 14 residues. Trimming removed 7 bases from V and 11 bases from J; junction bases left unmatched: 14. The DNA of the CDR3 is TGTGCCAGCATCCCCTACACAGGGGGCCTTGACGCTTTCTTT. This encodes CASIPYTGGLDAFF.

This clonotype has at least ten counts. The chain uses TRBV5-4 and TRBJ2-2; tentative D call: TRBD1 (6 bases). The CDR3 sequence is 16 residues long. V was clipped by 4 bases and J by 0 bases, with 13 bases between them. Germline loops: CDR1 SGHNT, CDR2 YYREEE (reference sequence). CDR3 protein: CASSLGTPANTGELFF. As DNA, the CDR3 is TGTGCCAGCAGCCTAGGGACACCCGCGAACACCGGGGAGCTGTTTTTT.

V is TRBV11-2 and J is TRBJ2-7; D perhaps matches TRBD2 (6 bases). The germline V gene encodes CDR1 SGHAT and CDR2 FQNNGV. The CDR3 is 12 residues long. V gave up 10 bases and J gave up 5 bases, with 15 bases separating them. CDR3 sequence reads: CATGLGLHEQYF. The CDR3, as DNA: TGTGCCACTGGCTTAGGACTACACGAGCAGTACTTC. Using reference TRBV11-2 and TRBJ2-7 for the parts outside the CDR3, the full variable domain is EAGVAQSPRYKIIEKRQSVAFWCNPISGHATLYWYQQILGQGPKLLIQFQNNGVVDDSQLPKDRFSAERLKGVDSTLKIQPAKLEDSAVYLCATGLGLHEQYFGPGTRLTVT.

This clonotype was seen just once. The germline gene is not matched at one end of the junction; a read error may be the cause. V usage is TRBV29-1 and J usage is TRBJ2-1; 7 positions match TRBD2. Per the germline V gene, CDR1 is SQVTM and CDR2 is ANQGSEA. This CDR3 has 12 residues. The CDR3 coding sequence is TGCAGAGGAACGGGAGGATACAATGAGCAGTCCTTC. Translated: CRGTGGYNEQSF.

Concerning this clonotype itself: Given a much more abundant clone one base away, this may be a read error. The chain is built from TRBV30 and TRBJ2-1; TRBD1 aligns across 9 bases. From germline, CDR1 is GTSNPN and CDR2 SVGIG (reference sequence). This CDR3 contains 14 residues. CDR3 bases: TGTGCCTGGAGTGTCCGGGACAGGGTCAATGAGCAGTCCTTC. It codes for CAWSVRDRVNEQSF.

Worth noting for this clonotype: A read error is possible here, since a much larger clone lies one base away. The chain recombines TRBV20-1 with TRBJ2-7; 7 bases map to TRBD1. This CDR3 region has 16 residues. The ends lost 3 bases at V and 1 base at J; junction bases unmatched: 12. Germline assignment: CDR1 DFQATT and CDR2 SNEGSKA (reference sequence). The CDR3 reads CSASGARGGSSYEQYF. CDR3 DNA sequence: TGCAGTGCTAGTGGGGCTAGAGGGGGCTCTTCCTACGAGCAGTACTTC.

This clonotype was seen many times. The V gene is TRBV13, the J gene TRBJ1-2; D is unclear. Germline-derived CDR1 and CDR2 are PRHDT and FYEKMQ (reference sequence). The CDR3 spans 15 residues. Trimming took 3 bases from V and 2 from J, leaving 13 bases between them. The CDR3 nucleotides read TGTGCCAGCAGCTTTTCCGTCGCTCGAAACTATGGCTACACCTTC. This gives the protein CASSFSVARNYGYTF.

In the case of this clonotype: The junction departs from the called germline gene at one end, perhaps through a read error. The chain recombines TRBV12-3 or TRBV12-4 with TRBJ1-3; the D is unclear. This CDR3 is 13 amino acids long. CDR3 in amino acids: CVSSFISGNTIYF. CDR3 coding DNA: TGTGTCAGCAGTTTTATCTCTGGGAACACCATATATTTT.

This clonotype was counted ten times or more. The chain uses TRBV10-3 and TRBJ2-2; D is undetermined. The CDR3 consists of 14 residues. Germline V lookup: CDR1 ENHRY, CDR2 SYGVKD. The V end lost 4 bases, the J end lost 4 bases, and 10 bases lay between the germline ends. The CDR3 region is CAISVGSSTGELFF. In DNA form, the CDR3 reads TGTGCCATCAGTGTTGGGTCCTCCACCGGGGAGCTGTTTTTT.

This clonotype came up many times. The chain uses TRBV30 and TRBJ2-1; 7 positions match TRBD2. V trimming: 0 bases; J trimming: 7 bases; junction bases outside the gene matches: 6. Per the germline V gene, CDR1 is GTSNPN and CDR2 is SVGIG (reference sequence). The CDR3 totals 14 residues. The CDR3 DNA is TGTGCCTGGAGTGTAGGTGGACTAGTAAATGAGCAGTTCTTC. Its protein product is CAWSVGGLVNEQFF.

A word on this clonotype: An end of the junction does not agree with germline; a read error may underlie this. The rearrangement joins TRBV16 to TRBJ1-5; tentative D call: TRBD1 (6 bases). CDR3 size: 13 residues. In germline, CDR1 is KGHSY, CDR2 FQNENV. The CDR3 DNA follows: TGCGCCAGCACCCGACAGGTCGGTCAGCCCCAGCATTTT. It is translated as CASTRQVGQPQHF.

This clonotype has just one count. The CDR3 does not end in the conserved phenylalanine or tryptophan, so this is likely a read error. This sequence joins TRBV11-1 and TRBJ2-7; D gene unclear. V was shortened by 3 bases and J by 3 bases, with 12 bases between the two germline ends. Germline V lookup: CDR1 SGHAT, CDR2 FQDESV (reference sequence). CDR3 length: 14 residues. CDR3 sequence (DNA): TGTGCCAGCAGCTTTCCCGGCGTCGTCTACGAGCAGTACTTA. Its translation: CASSFPGVVYEQYL.

A note on this clonotype: Being one base from a much bigger clone, this may be a read error. The chain links TRBV11-1 to TRBJ1-1; D remains unclear. The CDR3 consists of 12 residues. CDR1 is SGHAT and CDR2 is FQDESV in the germline V gene (reference sequence). The CDR3 DNA sequence: TGTGCCGGCAGCCCATTTGGCACTGAAGCTTTCTTT. Protein sequence: CAGSPFGTEAFF.

Ten or more counts support this clonotype. This chain links TRBV4-1 with TRBJ2-1, with D unresolved. The CDR3 length is 16 residues. With 4 bases removed from V and 0 bases from J, the gap between germline ends came to 13 bases. Germline loops: CDR1 MGHRA, CDR2 YSYEKL. The CDR3 sequence is CASSRPDRSSYNEQFF. In DNA, the CDR3 is TGCGCCAGCAGCCGGCCAGACCGTTCCTCCTACAATGAGCAGTTCTTC.

About this clonotype: A single base separates this from a much larger clone, so it may be a read error. CDR3 sequence (DNA): TGTGCCAGCTCTCCGGGACAGGGCAATTCACCCATCCACTTT. Translated, it gives CASSPGQGNSPIHF. The rearrangement uses TRBV6-6 and TRBJ1-6, with TRBD1 identical over 9 bases. The CDR3 totals 14 residues. The germline gives CDR1 MNHNY, CDR2 SVGAGI (reference sequence).

Details on this clonotype: Since the CDR3 does not end with the conserved phenylalanine or tryptophan, this likely comes from a read error. J is TRBJ2-2 and V is TRBV5-6; 7 bases are shared with TRBD2. The CDR3 consists of 15 residues. Germline loops: CDR1 SGHDT, CDR2 YYEEEE. The CDR3 DNA sequence: TGTGTCAGCAGGATAAGCGGGGTGAACACCGGGGAGCTGTTTTCT. Translated, it gives CVSRISGVNTGELFS.

In regard to this clonotype: At one of its ends the junction is not consistent with the germline gene, which may arise from a read error. The genes are TRBV12-3 or TRBV12-4 and TRBJ2-7; no firm D call. This CDR3 region has 15 residues. The CDR3 region is CASSRPTEVTYEHYF. The CDR3, as DNA: TGTGCCAGCAGTCGACCAACAGAGGTGACCTACGAGCATTACTTC.

This sequence joins TRBV12-3 or TRBV12-4 and TRBJ1-5; 10 bases agree with TRBD1. Trimming cost V 5 bases and J 2 bases; bases outside gene matches: 9. The CDR3 consists of 17 residues. The CDR3 region is CASSPHRGTGGNQPQHF. CDR3 bases: TGTGCCAGCAGTCCACACCGTGGGACAGGGGGCAATCAGCCCCAGCATTTT.